The clone carrying this T cell receptor (beta chain) was counted between two and nine times. The data stem from a study of blood T cell repertoires in COVID-19. CDR1 is SGHNT, CDR2 YENEEA, per germline. CDR3 length: 18 amino acids. Trimming took 3 bases from V and 1 from J; bases not matched to a gene: 14. Original analysis: Estimation of nucleated cell counts was performed using reference gene primer amplification. Data came from immunoSEQ multiplex PCR; TCRdb stores just in-frame clones and leaves some out. V, J and clone size are taken as reported in that table, and D and trimming were inferred from the DNA itself. This sample has 150,000 to 200,000 clones, with 60% to 80% found just once.

This TCR came from a man aged 70 or older with acute or convalescent COVID-19. Material: peripheral blood. This chain uses TRBV11-3 with TRBJ1-2; 7 nucleotides agree with TRBD1. The CDR3 bases are TGTGCCAGCAGCTTCTATACGGGACAGATCTCTAATAACTATGGCTACACCTTC. Encoded protein: CASSFYTGQISNNYGYTF. The variable domain in full, completed from reference TRBV11-3 and TRBJ1-2, reads EAGVVQSPRYKIIEKKQPVAFWCNPISGHNTLYWYLQNLGQGPELLIRYENEEAVDDSQLPKDRFSAERLKGVDSTLKIQPAELGDSAVYLCASSFYTGQISNNYGYTFGSGTRLTVV.